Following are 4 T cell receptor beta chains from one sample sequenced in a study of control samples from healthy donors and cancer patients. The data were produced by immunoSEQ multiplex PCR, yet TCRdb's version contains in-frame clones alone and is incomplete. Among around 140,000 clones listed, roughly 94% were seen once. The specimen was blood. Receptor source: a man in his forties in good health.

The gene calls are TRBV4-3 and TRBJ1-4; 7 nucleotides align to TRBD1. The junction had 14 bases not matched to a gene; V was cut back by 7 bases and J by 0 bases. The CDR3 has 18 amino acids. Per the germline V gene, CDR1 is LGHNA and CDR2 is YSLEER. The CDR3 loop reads CASNRQGWVFATNEKLFF. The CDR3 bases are TGCGCCAGCAACCGACAGGGTTGGGTTTTTGCAACTAATGAAAAACTGTTTTTT.

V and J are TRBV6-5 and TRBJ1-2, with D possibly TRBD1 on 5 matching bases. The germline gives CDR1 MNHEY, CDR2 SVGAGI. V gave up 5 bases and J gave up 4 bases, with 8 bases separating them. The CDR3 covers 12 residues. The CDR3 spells CASSPQGYGYTF. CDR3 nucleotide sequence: TGTGCCAGCAGTCCCCAGGGCTATGGCTACACCTTC.

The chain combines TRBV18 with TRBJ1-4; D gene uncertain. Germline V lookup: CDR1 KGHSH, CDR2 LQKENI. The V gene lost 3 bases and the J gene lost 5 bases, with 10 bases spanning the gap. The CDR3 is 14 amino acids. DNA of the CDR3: TGTGCCAGCTCACCCCGGACCATGAATGAAAAACTGTTTTTT. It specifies CASSPRTMNEKLFF.

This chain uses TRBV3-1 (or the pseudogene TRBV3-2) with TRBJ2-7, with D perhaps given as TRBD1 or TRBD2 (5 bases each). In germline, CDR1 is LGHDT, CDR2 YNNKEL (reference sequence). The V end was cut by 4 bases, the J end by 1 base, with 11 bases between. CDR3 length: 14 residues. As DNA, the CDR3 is TGTGCCAGCAGCCCGGGGCTAGGATCCTACGAGCAGTACTTC. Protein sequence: CASSPGLGSYEQYF.